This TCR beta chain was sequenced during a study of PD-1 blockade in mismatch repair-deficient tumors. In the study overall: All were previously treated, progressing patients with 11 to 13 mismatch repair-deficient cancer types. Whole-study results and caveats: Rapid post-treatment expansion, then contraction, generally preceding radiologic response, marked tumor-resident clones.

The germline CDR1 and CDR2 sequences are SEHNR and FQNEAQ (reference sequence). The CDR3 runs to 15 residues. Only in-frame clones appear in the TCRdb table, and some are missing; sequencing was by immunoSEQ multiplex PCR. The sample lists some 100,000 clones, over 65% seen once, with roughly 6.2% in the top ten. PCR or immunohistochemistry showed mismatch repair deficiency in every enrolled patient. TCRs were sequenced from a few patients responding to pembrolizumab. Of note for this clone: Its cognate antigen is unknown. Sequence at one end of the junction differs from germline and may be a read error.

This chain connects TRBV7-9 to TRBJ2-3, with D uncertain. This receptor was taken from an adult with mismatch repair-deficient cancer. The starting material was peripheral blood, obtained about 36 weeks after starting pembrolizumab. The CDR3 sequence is CASSQDNGYTDTQYF. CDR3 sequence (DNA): TGCGCCAGCAGCCAAGATAACGGCTACACAGATACGCAGTATTTT.